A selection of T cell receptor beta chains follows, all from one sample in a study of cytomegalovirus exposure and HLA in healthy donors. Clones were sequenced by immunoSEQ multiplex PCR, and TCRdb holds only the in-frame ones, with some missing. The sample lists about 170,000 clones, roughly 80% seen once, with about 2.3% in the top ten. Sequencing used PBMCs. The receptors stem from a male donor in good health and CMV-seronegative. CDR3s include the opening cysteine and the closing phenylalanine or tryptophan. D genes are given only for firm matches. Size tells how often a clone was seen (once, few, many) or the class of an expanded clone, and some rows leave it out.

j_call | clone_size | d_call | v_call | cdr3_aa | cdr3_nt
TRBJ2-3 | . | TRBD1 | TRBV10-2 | CASSGGQFSTDTQYF | TGCGCCAGCAGTGGGGGACAGTTTAGCACAGATACGCAGTATTTT
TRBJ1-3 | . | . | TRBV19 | CASCEIHGGNTIYF | TGTGCCAGTTGCGAAATCCACGGGGGAAACACCATATATTTT
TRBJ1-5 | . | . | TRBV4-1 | CASSQGGQSNQSQHF | TGCGCCAGCAGCCAAGGAGGACAAAGCAATCAGTCCCAGCATTTT
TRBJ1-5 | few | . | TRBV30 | CAWSGQRNQPQHF | TGTGCCTGGAGCGGACAGCGAAATCAGCCCCAGCATTTT
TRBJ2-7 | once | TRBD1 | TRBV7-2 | CASSLRPGQVNEQYF | TGTGCCAGCAGCTTAAGGCCGGGACAGGTCAACGAGCAGTACTTC
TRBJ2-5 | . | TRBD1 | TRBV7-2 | CASSGNTGGAETQYF | TGTGCCAGCAGCGGAAATACAGGGGGCGCAGAGACCCAGTACTTC
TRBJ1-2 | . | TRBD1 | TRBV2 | CASNTGGPGGYGYTF | TGTGCCAGCAATACAGGGGGCCCTGGTGGCTATGGCTACACCTTC
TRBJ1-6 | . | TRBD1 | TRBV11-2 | CASSPTKGQGNSPLHF | TGTGCCAGCAGCCCGACGAAGGGACAGGGGAATTCACCCCTCCACTTT
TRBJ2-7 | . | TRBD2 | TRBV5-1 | CASSLEGGGIYEQYF | TGCGCCAGCAGCTTGGAGGGCGGGGGGATATACGAGCAGTACTTC
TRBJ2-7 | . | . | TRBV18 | CASSQARDYEQYF | TGTGCCAGCTCACAGGCCAGGGACTACGAGCAGTACTTC
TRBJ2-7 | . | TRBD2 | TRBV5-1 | CASSVSSGGITYEQYF | TGCGCCAGCAGCGTATCTAGCGGGGGGATTACCTACGAGCAGTACTTC
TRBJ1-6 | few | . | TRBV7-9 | CASSLVVSGGNSPLHF | TGTGCCAGCAGCTTAGTCGTCAGTGGGGGGAATTCACCCCTCCACTTT
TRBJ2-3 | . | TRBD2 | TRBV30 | CAWSVRGRGSTDTQYF | TGTGCCTGGAGTGTACGGGGGAGGGGCAGCACAGATACGCAGTATTTT
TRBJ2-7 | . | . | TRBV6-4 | CASSDSAGDPREQYF | TGTGCCAGCAGTGACTCGGCAGGGGACCCTCGGGAGCAGTACTTC
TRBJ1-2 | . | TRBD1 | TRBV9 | CASSGNIETGGLYGYTF | TGTGCCAGCAGCGGGAATATCGAGACAGGGGGACTCTATGGCTACACCTTC
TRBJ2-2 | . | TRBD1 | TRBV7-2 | CASSARVLGQGNTGELFF | TGTGCCAGCAGCGCACGGGTGCTAGGACAGGGGAACACCGGGGAGCTGTTTTTT
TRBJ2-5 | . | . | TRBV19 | CASSIDRGTQYF | TGTGCCAGTAGTATAGATCGGGGGACCCAGTACTTC
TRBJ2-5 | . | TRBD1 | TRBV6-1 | CASRPGQGQETQYF | TGTGCCAGCAGGCCGGGACAGGGCCAAGAGACCCAGTACTTC
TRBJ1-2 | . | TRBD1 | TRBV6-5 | CASSRDRGRSYTF | TGTGCCAGCAGCCGTGACAGGGGCAGGAGCTACACCTTC
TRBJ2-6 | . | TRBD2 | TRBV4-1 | CASSQDPPGAGGSGANVLTF | TGCGCCAGCAGCCAAGATCCCCCAGGGGCGGGGGGTTCAGGGGCCAACGTCCTGACTTTC
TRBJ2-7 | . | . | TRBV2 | CASSSTGPYEQYF | TGTGCCAGCAGTAGTACCGGTCCCTACGAGCAGTACTTC
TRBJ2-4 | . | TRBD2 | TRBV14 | CASSLSIAGAILQYF | TGTGCCAGCAGCCTGTCTATAGCGGGGGCTATCCTTCAGTACTTC
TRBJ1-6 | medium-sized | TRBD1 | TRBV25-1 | CASSDAAGTGMDSPLHF | TGTGCCAGCAGTGACGCCGCTGGGACAGGGATGGATTCACCCCTCCACTTT
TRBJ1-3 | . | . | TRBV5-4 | CASSSQQGGGNTIYF | TGTGCCAGCAGCTCCCAACAAGGAGGGGGAAACACCATATATTTT
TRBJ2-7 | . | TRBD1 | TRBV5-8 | CASSLASTGFISYEQYF | TGTGCCAGCAGCTTGGCCTCGACAGGGTTTATCTCCTACGAGCAGTACTTC
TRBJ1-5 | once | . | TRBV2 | CASGGGNQPQHF | TGTGCCAGCGGGGGGGGGAATCAGCCCCAGCATTTT
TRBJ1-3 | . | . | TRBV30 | CAWSSSSVGNTIYF | TGTGCCTGGAGTAGTAGCTCAGTTGGAAACACCATATATTTT
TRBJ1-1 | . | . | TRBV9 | CASSASDTDTEAFF | TGTGCCAGCAGCGCCTCAGACACGGACACTGAAGCTTTCTTT
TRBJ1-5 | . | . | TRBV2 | CASSARGTYSNQPQHF | TGTGCCAGCAGTGCCCGGGGGACTTATAGCAATCAGCCCCAGCATTTT
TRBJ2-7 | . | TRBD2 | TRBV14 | CASSQGRGYEQYF | TGTGCCAGCAGCCAAGGGCGGGGGTACGAGCAGTACTTC
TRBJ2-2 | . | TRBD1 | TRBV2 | CASSWDRGNTGELFF | TGCGCCAGCAGTTGGGACAGGGGGAACACCGGGGAGCTGTTTTTT
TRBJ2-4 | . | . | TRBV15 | CATSPEARGKNIQYF | TGTGCCACCAGCCCAGAGGCTAGGGGCAAAAACATTCAGTACTTC
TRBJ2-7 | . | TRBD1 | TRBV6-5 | CASRGQGAGDYEQYF | TGTGCCAGCAGGGGACAGGGGGCCGGGGATTACGAGCAGTACTTC
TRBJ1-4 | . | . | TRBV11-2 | CASSPQAPATEKLFF | TGTGCCAGCAGCCCACAGGCGCCCGCCACCGAAAAACTGTTTTTT
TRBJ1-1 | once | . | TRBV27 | CASRFQGNTEAFF | TGTGCCAGTCGCTTTCAGGGGAACACTGAAGCTTTCTTT
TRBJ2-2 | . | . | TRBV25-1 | CASSEYNRTNTGELFF | TGTGCCAGCAGTGAATACAACAGAACGAACACCGGGGAGCTGTTTTTT
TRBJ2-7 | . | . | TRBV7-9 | CASSRTGYEQYF | TGTGCCAGCAGCCGTACAGGTTACGAGCAGTACTTC
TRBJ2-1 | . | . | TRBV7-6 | CASSSEGSAHNEQFF | TGTGCCAGCAGCTCGGAGGGTAGCGCGCACAATGAGCAGTTCTTC
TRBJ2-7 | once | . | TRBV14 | CASSHYSYEQYF | TGTGCCAGCAGCCATTACAGCTACGAGCAGTACTTC
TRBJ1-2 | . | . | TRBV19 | CASTVSTGLGYGYTF | TGTGCCAGTACTGTCTCTACAGGGCTTGGATATGGCTACACCTTC
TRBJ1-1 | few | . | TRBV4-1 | CASSQDGGLGEAFF | TGCGCCAGCAGCCAAGATGGAGGGCTAGGTGAAGCTTTCTTT
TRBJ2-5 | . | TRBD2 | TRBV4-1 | CASSLRTSGAQETQYF | TGCGCCAGCAGCCTGAGGACTAGCGGGGCACAAGAGACCCAGTACTTC
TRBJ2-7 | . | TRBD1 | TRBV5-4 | CASSEGAHRYEQYF | TGTGCCAGCAGCGAGGGGGCGCACAGGTACGAGCAGTACTTC